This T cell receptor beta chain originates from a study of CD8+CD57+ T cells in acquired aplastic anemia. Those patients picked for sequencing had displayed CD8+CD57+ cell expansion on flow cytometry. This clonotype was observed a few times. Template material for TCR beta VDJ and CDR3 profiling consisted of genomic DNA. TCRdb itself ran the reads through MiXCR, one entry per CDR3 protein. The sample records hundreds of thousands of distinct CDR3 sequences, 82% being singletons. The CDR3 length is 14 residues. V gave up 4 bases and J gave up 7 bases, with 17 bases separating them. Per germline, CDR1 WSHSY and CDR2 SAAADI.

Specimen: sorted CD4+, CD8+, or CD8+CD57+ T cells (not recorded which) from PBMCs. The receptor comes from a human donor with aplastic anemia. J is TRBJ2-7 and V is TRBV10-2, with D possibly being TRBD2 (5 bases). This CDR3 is CASSGTGVGSEQYV. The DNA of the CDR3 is TGCGCCAGCAGTGGGACCGGGGTGGGGTCGGAGCAGTACGTC.